The 15 T cell receptor beta chains listed next were all sequenced from one sample in a study of a mutant IDH1 vaccine in newly diagnosed glioma. Here immunoSEQ multiplex PCR was the method, and the copy in TCRdb shows in-frame clones only, minus some. The sample has roughly 40,000 clones; approximately 80% are singletons. Time point described: week 35, safety follow-up. Every vaccination contained 300 ug of the mutant IDH1 20-mer peptide and was paired with topical imiquimod. Which antigens these TCRs recognize remains unknown. This specimen was PBMCs, taken from a glioma patient whose treatment included an IDH1 peptide vaccine. The receptors were sampled from a woman aged 45-60 years with glioma.

V gene TRBV19 combines with J gene TRBJ2-1, with TRBD2 identical over 9 bases. The CDR3 loop spans 15 amino acids. V lost 4 bases, J lost 6 bases, and 7 bases stayed unmatched. Germline V gene lookup returns CDR1 LNHDA and CDR2 SQIVND (reference sequence). The CDR3 region has the DNA TGTGCCAGTAGTAGGCCTAGCGGGGTAAGCAATGAGCAGTTCTTC. Translation: CASSRPSGVSNEQFF.

This clone was found once. The chain recombines TRBV6-6 with TRBJ2-1; TRBD2 aligns across 13 bases. This CDR3 has 16 residues. Germline-derived CDR1 and CDR2 are MNHNY and SVGAGI (reference sequence). The ends lost 5 bases at V and 7 bases at J; junction bases unmatched: 8. The CDR3 DNA follows: TGTGCCAGCAGTACTAGCGGGGGGGCCGGCGGGAATGAGCAGTTCTTC. Amino acids: CASSTSGGAGGNEQFF.

The chain links TRBV5-1 to TRBJ1-1; no definite D call. This CDR3 contains 12 residues. In germline, CDR1 is SGHRS, CDR2 YFSETQ. Trimming left V 5 bases short and J 3 bases short, with 8 bases between. CDR3 amino acids: CASRERDTEAFF. CDR3 bases: TGCGCCAGCAGAGAGAGGGACACTGAAGCTTTCTTT.

The chain links TRBV5-4 to TRBJ2-2, with D possibly TRBD2 on 5 matching bases. Germline V lookup: CDR1 SGHNT, CDR2 YYREEE (reference sequence). The CDR3 is made up of 17 amino acids. The V and J ends lost 2 bases and 0 bases respectively, with 14 bases between them. The CDR3 DNA sequence: TGTGCCAGCAGCTTCATACGGGGTCGCGCGAACACCGGGGAGCTGTTTTTT. Encoded protein: CASSFIRGRANTGELFF.

The J gene is TRBJ1-2, the V gene TRBV27, with D maybe TRBD1 (5 bases). Trimming shortened V by 2 bases and J by 6 bases, and 10 bases separated the two germline ends. CDR3 length equals 13 residues. CDR1 MNHEY and CDR2 SMNVEV come from the germline V gene (reference sequence). This CDR3 reads CASSLRQGHGYTF. Here the CDR3 DNA reads TGTGCCAGCAGTTTAAGGCAGGGCCATGGCTACACCTTC.

The chain employs TRBV30 and TRBJ1-5; no clear D gene. V was trimmed by 0 bases and J by 0 bases, leaving 3 bases between them. Germline values: CDR1 GTSNPN, CDR2 SVGIG (reference sequence). CDR3 size: 13 residues. The CDR3 reads CAWSVNSNQPQHF. The CDR3 DNA is TGTGCCTGGAGTGTAAATAGCAATCAGCCCCAGCATTTT. Variable domain in full (rest from reference TRBV30 and TRBJ1-5): SQTIHQWPATLVQPVGSPLSLECTVEGTSNPNLYWYRQAAGRGLQLLFYSVGIGQISSEVPQNLSASRPQDRQFILSSKKLLLSDSGFYLCAWSVNSNQPQHFGDGTRLSIL.

This sequence joins TRBV5-4 and TRBJ1-2; 8 nucleotides line up with TRBD1. Germline CDR1 reads SGHNT; CDR2 reads YYREEE (reference sequence). The CDR3 spans 17 residues. Germline trimming cut 3 bases from V and 4 bases from J; bases unmatched to any gene: 14. The CDR3 sequence: CASSSTNMQGAGYGYTF. Written as DNA, the CDR3 is TGTGCCAGCAGCTCTACCAATATGCAGGGGGCCGGCTATGGCTACACCTTC. Combining the CDR3 with reference TRBV5-4 and TRBJ1-2 gives the whole variable domain ETGVTQSPTHLIKTRGQQVTLRCSSQSGHNTVSWYQQALGQGPQFIFQYYREEENGRGNFPPRFSGLQFPNYSSELNVNALELDDSALYLCASSSTNMQGAGYGYTFGSGTRLTVV.

This clone came up a few times. This rearrangement joins TRBV27 to TRBJ1-4; no clear D. Germline V lookup: CDR1 MNHEY, CDR2 SMNVEV (reference sequence). Trimming shortened V by 5 bases and J by 5 bases, and 6 bases separated the two germline ends. The CDR3 is 12 amino acids. CDR3 amino acids: CASSEDNEKLFF. The CDR3 DNA sequence: TGTGCCAGCAGTGAAGACAATGAAAAACTGTTTTTT.

The rearrangement links TRBV4-1 to TRBJ2-7; TRBD1 aligns across 7 bases. There are 20 residues in the CDR3. The germline V gene has CDR1 MGHRA and CDR2 YSYEKL. The ends lost 0 bases at V and 1 base at J; junction bases unmatched: 18. CDR3 region: CASSQDRLGQKDFQSYEQYF. CDR3 coding DNA: TGCGCCAGCAGCCAAGATAGGCTGGGACAGAAAGATTTTCAGTCCTACGAGCAGTACTTC.

The J gene is TRBJ1-1, the V gene TRBV11-3; D possibly corresponds to TRBD1 (5 bases). The V end lost 3 bases, the J end lost 3 bases, and 17 bases lay between the germline ends. Per germline, CDR1 SGHNT and CDR2 YENEEA. This CDR3 has 16 amino acids. The CDR3 sequence: CASSFHHRLGDTEAFF. CDR3 DNA: TGTGCCAGCAGCTTCCACCATCGATTGGGGGACACTGAAGCTTTCTTT. Full variable domain (remainder filled in from reference TRBV11-3 and TRBJ1-1): EAGVVQSPRYKIIEKKQPVAFWCNPISGHNTLYWYLQNLGQGPELLIRYENEEAVDDSQLPKDRFSAERLKGVDSTLKIQPAELGDSAVYLCASSFHHRLGDTEAFFGQGTRLTVV.

V is TRBV5-1 and J is TRBJ2-5; D not resolved. CDR1 is SGHRS and CDR2 is YFSETQ in the germline V gene. The CDR3 length is 12 residues. The V gene lost 0 bases and the J gene lost 0 bases, with 0 bases spanning the gap. The CDR3 is CASSLDQETQYF. The CDR3 nucleotides are TGCGCCAGCAGCTTGGACCAAGAGACCCAGTACTTC.

The genes are TRBV9 and TRBJ1-3; D might be TRBD1 (5 bases). The germline gives CDR1 SGDLS, CDR2 YYNGEE. The CDR3 is 14 residues long. Trimming shortened V by 6 bases and J by 1 base, and 11 bases separated the two germline ends. The CDR3 spells CASKSGGSGNTIYF. The CDR3 region has the DNA TGTGCCAGCAAATCCGGGGGATCTGGAAACACCATATATTTT. The full variable domain, completed using reference TRBV9 and TRBJ1-3, is DSGVTQTPKHLITATGQRVTLRCSPRSGDLSVYWYQQSLDQGLQFLIQYYNGEERAKGNILERFSAQQFPDLHSELNLSSLELGDSALYFCASKSGGSGNTIYFGEGSWLTVV.

Only a few counts were recorded for this clone. The chain joins TRBV2 to TRBJ1-5; weak D call: TRBD1 (6 bases). The V end was cut by 2 bases, the J end by 0 bases, with 11 bases between. Germline CDR1 SNHLY, CDR2 FYNNEI. The CDR3 consists of 16 residues. The CDR3 protein is CASSESQGFSNQPQHF. As DNA, the CDR3 is TGTGCCAGCAGTGAATCACAGGGTTTTAGCAATCAGCCCCAGCATTTT.

This chain connects TRBV5-1 to TRBJ1-2; D is perhaps TRBD1 (6 bases). From germline, CDR1 is SGHRS and CDR2 YFSETQ. Deletions cut 1 base from V and 4 bases from J, with 11 bases between. This CDR3 comprises 14 residues. The CDR3 nucleotides are TGCGCCAGCAGCTTGCGGGACATTACCTATGGCTACACCTTC. This translates into CASSLRDITYGYTF.

This clone was counted between two and nine times. The chain carries TRBV7-9 and TRBJ2-2; weak D call: TRBD1 (6 bases). V shed 0 bases and J shed 5 bases, with 19 bases lying between them. This CDR3 spans 18 amino acids. CDR1 and CDR2 (germline): SEHNR, FQNEAQ (reference sequence). Written as DNA, the CDR3 is TGTGCCAGCAGCTTAGCCCGAGAACAGGGTAAAGGAACCGGGGAGCTGTTTTTT. Protein: CASSLAREQGKGTGELFF.